This entry lists 14 T cell receptor beta chains sequenced from one sample in a study of blood T cell repertoires in COVID-19 (dated by TCRdb to 2018 to 2021). The protocol used for the library was the immunoSEQ multiplex PCR assay. Drawn from immuneACCESS, this table holds only the in-frame rearrangements with V and J called that TCRdb kept. Clones are partly lost; checked studies trace under half to an unresolved V gene and leave the rest unexplained. The sample records more than 110,000 clones, roughly 80% of which are singletons. The ten largest clones add up to approximately 9% of the sample. Sequencing was done on a sample of peripheral blood. The receptor source for this set is a woman at least 80 years old in a cohort sampled during active or convalescent COVID-19.

V is TRBV5-1 and J is TRBJ1-6, with TRBD1 matching over 12 bases. Germline CDR1 SGHRS, CDR2 YFSETQ. Trimming took 7 bases from V and 11 from J; bases not matched to a gene: 13. CDR3 length: 16 residues. The chain's CDR3 is CASGPLGTGGSAPLHF. As DNA, the CDR3 is TGCGCCAGCGGCCCTTTGGGGACAGGGGGCAGCGCACCCCTCCACTTT.

This chain connects TRBV6-5 to TRBJ1-1, with D perhaps TRBD1 (5 bases). From germline, CDR1 is MNHEY and CDR2 SVGAGI. Deletions cut 0 bases from V and 0 bases from J, with 8 bases between. The CDR3 totals 15 residues. This CDR3 reads CASSYSAGVNTEAFF. The DNA for the CDR3 is TGTGCCAGCAGTTACTCGGCGGGGGTGAACACTGAAGCTTTCTTT.

The rearrangement joins TRBV28 to TRBJ2-1; D perhaps matches TRBD1 (5 bases). Trimming left V 6 bases short and J 5 bases short, with 8 bases between. From germline, CDR1 is MDHEN and CDR2 SYDVKM. This CDR3 is built from 12 residues. The CDR3 nucleotides read TGTGCCAGCAGGGTCAGGGACAATGAGCAGTTCTTC. This gives the protein CASRVRDNEQFF. Supplemented by reference TRBV28 and TRBJ2-1, the full variable domain reads DVKVTQSSRYLVKRTGEKVFLECVQDMDHENMFWYRQDPGLGLRLIYFSYDVKMKEKGDIPEGYSVSREKKERFSLILESASTNQTSMYLCASRVRDNEQFFGPGTRLTVL.

This CDR3 reads CASSLAWTGPYTEAFF. In nucleotides, the CDR3 is TGCGCCAGCAGCTTGGCCTGGACAGGTCCGTACACTGAAGCTTTCTTT. The chain links TRBV5-1 to TRBJ1-1; 7 bases are shared with TRBD1. Looked up from germline, CDR1 is SGHRS and CDR2 is YFSETQ. V trimming: 0 bases; J trimming: 3 bases; junction bases outside the gene matches: 8. The CDR3 is 16 amino acids.

J is TRBJ1-1 and V is TRBV5-1; no reliable D call. CDR3 size: 14 residues. In germline, CDR1 is SGHRS, CDR2 YFSETQ. Trimming took 2 bases from V and 1 from J, leaving 9 bases between them. The CDR3 coding sequence is TGCGCCAGCAGCTTACAGCCGACGAACACTGAAGCTTTCTTT. Encoded protein: CASSLQPTNTEAFF. Supplemented by reference TRBV5-1 and TRBJ1-1, the full variable domain reads KAGVTQTPRYLIKTRGQQVTLSCSPISGHRSVSWYQQTPGQGLQFLFEYFSETQRNKGNFPGRFSGRQFSNSRSEMNVSTLELGDSALYLCASSLQPTNTEAFFGQGTRLTVV.

The genes are TRBV6-6 and TRBJ2-7, with TRBD2 identical over 8 bases. The CDR3 has 14 residues. The germline V gene has CDR1 MNHNY and CDR2 SVGAGI (reference sequence). The ends lost 6 bases at V and 3 bases at J; junction bases unmatched: 7. CDR3 nucleotide sequence: TGTGCCAGCAGCCGCCGCGGGGGGATCTACGAGCAGTACTTC. It encodes CASSRRGGIYEQYF.

The CDR3 DNA reads as TGCGCCAGCAGCTTGCTGTCAACTAATGAAAAACTGTTTTTT. Protein: CASSLLSTNEKLFF. This chain uses TRBV5-1 with TRBJ1-4, with D unresolved. The V and J ends lost 1 base and 0 bases respectively, with 4 bases between them. There are 14 residues in the CDR3. The germline CDR1 and CDR2 sequences are SGHRS and YFSETQ.

J is TRBJ2-7 and V is TRBV10-3; 11 positions match TRBD2. Germline CDR1 reads ENHRY; CDR2 reads SYGVKD. CDR3 length equals 14 residues. J lost 4 bases, V lost 3 bases, and 2 bases had no gene match. The CDR3 DNA sequence: TGTGCCATCAGTGATCCTAGCGGGGGGTACGAGCAGTACGTC. This sequence encodes CAISDPSGGYEQYV.

As for this clone: At the DNA level, this CDR3 is encoded by other sequences in the same sample as well. The CDR3 spells CASSQAGYGYTF. CDR3 nucleotide sequence: TGTGCCAGCAGCCAAGCGGGTTATGGCTACACCTTC. V usage is TRBV3-1 (or the pseudogene TRBV3-2) and J usage is TRBJ1-2, with D unresolved. The CDR3 sequence is 12 residues long. The ends were cut back, 1 base at V and 5 bases at J, with 5 bases in the middle. CDR1 and CDR2 (germline): LGHDT, YNNKEL (reference sequence).

This clone was counted a single time. The chain couples TRBV9 to TRBJ2-3, with a weak D call TRBD2 (6 bases). The CDR3 contains 17 residues. V was clipped by 0 bases and J by 7 bases, with 21 bases between them. CDR1 is SGDLS and CDR2 is YYNGEE in the germline V gene. The CDR3 DNA reads as TGTGCCAGCAGCGTAGAAGCATGGGGGTCTGCGGGGCATACGCAGTATTTT. Protein sequence: CASSVEAWGSAGHTQYF. The full variable domain, with the rest looked up from reference TRBV9 and TRBJ2-3, is DSGVTQTPKHLITATGQRVTLRCSPRSGDLSVYWYQQSLDQGLQFLIQYYNGEERAKGNILERFSAQQFPDLHSELNLSSLELGDSALYFCASSVEAWGSAGHTQYFGPGTRLTVL.

This clone was detected a few times. CDR3 amino acids: CASSWDRKNTEAFF. The DNA for the CDR3 is TGTGCCAGCTCCTGGGACAGAAAAAACACTGAAGCTTTCTTT. This rearrangement joins TRBV18 to TRBJ1-1; TRBD1 aligns across 7 bases. The V segment lost 6 bases and the J segment 2 bases; nucleotides outside the gene matches: 6. The CDR3 loop spans 14 amino acids. Germline V lookup: CDR1 KGHSH, CDR2 LQKENI.

This chain connects TRBV5-1 to TRBJ2-3, with a possible D match to TRBD2 (7 bases). The CDR3 spans 18 residues. In germline, CDR1 is SGHRS, CDR2 YFSETQ. V lost 1 base to trimming and J lost 2 bases, with 20 bases between them. The CDR3 here is CASSLLAGASGHTDTQYF. For the CDR3, the DNA is TGCGCCAGCAGCTTGCTTGCAGGGGCTAGCGGACACACAGATACGCAGTATTTT. Based on the CDR3 plus reference TRBV5-1 and TRBJ2-3, the full variable domain is KAGVTQTPRYLIKTRGQQVTLSCSPISGHRSVSWYQQTPGQGLQFLFEYFSETQRNKGNFPGRFSGRQFSNSRSEMNVSTLELGDSALYLCASSLLAGASGHTDTQYFGPGTRLTVL.

This chain connects TRBV10-1 to TRBJ1-2, with TRBD1 as a possible D gene (6 bases). The CDR3 sequence is 17 residues long. In germline, CDR1 is WNHNN, CDR2 SYGVQD (reference sequence). V was pared by 4 bases and J by 0 bases, with 18 bases between. Written as DNA, the CDR3 is TGCGCCAGCAGTGTGGGGTATTCAGGACAGTCTAACTATGGCTACACCTTC. Its protein product is CASSVGYSGQSNYGYTF.

The rearrangement uses TRBV7-8 and TRBJ2-2; 14 bases are shared with TRBD2. Trimming removed 2 bases from V and 6 bases from J; junction bases left unmatched: 8. There are 18 residues in the CDR3. The germline V gene has CDR1 SGHVS and CDR2 FQNEAQ. As DNA, the CDR3 is TGTGCCAGCAGCTTAAGGACTAGCGGGGGGATTTTCTCCGGGGAGCTGTTTTTT. Translation: CASSLRTSGGIFSGELFF.